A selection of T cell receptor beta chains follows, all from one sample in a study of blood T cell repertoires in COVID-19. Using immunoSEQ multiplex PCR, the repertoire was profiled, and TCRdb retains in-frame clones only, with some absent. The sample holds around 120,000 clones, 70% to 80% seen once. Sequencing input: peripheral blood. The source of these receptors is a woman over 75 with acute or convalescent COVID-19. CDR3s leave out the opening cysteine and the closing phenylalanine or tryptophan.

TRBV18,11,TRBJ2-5,ASSPPVQETQY
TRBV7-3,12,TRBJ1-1,ASSLMGTGGEAF
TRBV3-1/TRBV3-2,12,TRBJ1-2,ASSQLRLDAGYT
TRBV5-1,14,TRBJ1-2,ASSLLGDTNVYGYT
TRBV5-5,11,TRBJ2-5,ASSPGTQETQY
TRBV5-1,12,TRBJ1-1,ASSLSGDGTEAF
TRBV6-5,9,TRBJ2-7,ATQQRGEQY
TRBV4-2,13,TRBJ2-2,ASSRAGGSTGELF
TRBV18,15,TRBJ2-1,ASSPTPYGSNRDEQF
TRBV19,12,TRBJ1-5,ASSIGQGGQPQH
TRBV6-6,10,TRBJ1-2,ASTISDYGYT
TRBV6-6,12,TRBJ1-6,ASTDGAGISPLH
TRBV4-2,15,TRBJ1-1,ASSQDPGGGMNTEAF
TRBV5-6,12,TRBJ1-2,ASSLESGVRGYT
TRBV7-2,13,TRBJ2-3,ASSSPTASTDTQY
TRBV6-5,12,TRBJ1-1,ASSYSGVNTEAF
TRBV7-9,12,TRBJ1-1,ASSVDRDGTEAF
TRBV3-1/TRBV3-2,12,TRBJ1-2,ASSPGVSGYGYT
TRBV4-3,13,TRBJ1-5,ASSQEAYSNQPQH
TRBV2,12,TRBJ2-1,ASKGDRSYNEQF
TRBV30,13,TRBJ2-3,AWKPLAGLTDTQY
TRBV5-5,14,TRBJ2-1,ASSLGGEGAYNEQF
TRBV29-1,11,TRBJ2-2,SVLQGAAGELF
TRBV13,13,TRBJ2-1,ASSSRDRGRYEQF
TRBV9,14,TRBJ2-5,ASSREDGRAEETQY
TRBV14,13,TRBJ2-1,ASSQGGASYNEQF
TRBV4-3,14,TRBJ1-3,ASSDSGTGLGNTIY
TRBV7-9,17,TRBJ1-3,ASSLREVKYSNSGNTIY
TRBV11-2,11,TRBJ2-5,ASSTGFQETQY
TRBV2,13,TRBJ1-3,ASRPGHLSGNTIY
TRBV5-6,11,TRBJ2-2,ASSHRGPGELF
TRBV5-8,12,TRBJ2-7,ASSLRQGPYEQY
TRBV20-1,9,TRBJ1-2,STGTDYGYT
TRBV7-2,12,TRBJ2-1,ASSVVQMSDEQF
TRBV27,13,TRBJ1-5,ASSRGRYSNQPQH
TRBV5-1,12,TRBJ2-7,ASSLDPGTEEQY
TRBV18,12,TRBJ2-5,ASSYGLQGETQY
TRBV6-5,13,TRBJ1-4,ASGQGAVANEKLF
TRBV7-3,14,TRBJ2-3,ASSSGLAGGADTQY
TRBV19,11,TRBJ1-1,ASSIGGGAEAF
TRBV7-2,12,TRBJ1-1,ASSQDRLNTEAF
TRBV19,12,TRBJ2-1,ASSGVALYNEQF
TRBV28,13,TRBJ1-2,ASSSTGALTYGYT
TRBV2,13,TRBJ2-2,ASSFTSGGAGELF
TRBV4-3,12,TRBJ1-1,ASSQDGGRTEAF
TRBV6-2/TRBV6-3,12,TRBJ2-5,ASSYSSRGETQY
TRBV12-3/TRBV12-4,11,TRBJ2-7,ASSTTGGSEQY